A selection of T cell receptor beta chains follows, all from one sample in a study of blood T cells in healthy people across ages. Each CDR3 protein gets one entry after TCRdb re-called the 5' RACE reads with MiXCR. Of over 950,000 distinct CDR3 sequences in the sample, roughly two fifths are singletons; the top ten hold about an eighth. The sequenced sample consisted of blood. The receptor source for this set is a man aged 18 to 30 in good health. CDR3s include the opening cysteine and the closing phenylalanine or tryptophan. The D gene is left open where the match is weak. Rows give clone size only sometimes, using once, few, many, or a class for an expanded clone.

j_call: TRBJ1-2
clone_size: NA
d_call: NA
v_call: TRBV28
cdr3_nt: TGTGCCAGCAGTTCGACCAACGTTGACTATGGCTACACCTTC
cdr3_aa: CASSSTNVDYGYTF

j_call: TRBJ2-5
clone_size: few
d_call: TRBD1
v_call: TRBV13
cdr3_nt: TGTGCCAGCAGTTGGGGGACAGTACAAGGGACCCAGTACTTC
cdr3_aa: CASSWGTVQGTQYF

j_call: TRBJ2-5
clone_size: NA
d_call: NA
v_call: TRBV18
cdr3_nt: TGTGCCAGCTCACTATACCGTGGGGAGACCCAGTACTTC
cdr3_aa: CASSLYRGETQYF

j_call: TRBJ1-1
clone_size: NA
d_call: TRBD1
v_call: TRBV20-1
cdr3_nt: TGCAGTGCTAGAACAGGGGGCGGCGGGCGAACTGAAGCTTTCTTT
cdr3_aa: CSARTGGGGRTEAFF

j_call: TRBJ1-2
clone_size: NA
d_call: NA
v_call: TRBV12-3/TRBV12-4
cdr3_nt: TGTGCCAGCAGCAAAAACCCCCAGGGATACGGCTACACCTTC
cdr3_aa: CASSKNPQGYGYTF

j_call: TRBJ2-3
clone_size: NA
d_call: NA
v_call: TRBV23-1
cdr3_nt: TGCGCCAGCGCCCCCGGGCAGGCCCTGATTACAGATACGCAGTATTTT
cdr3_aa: CASAPGQALITDTQYF

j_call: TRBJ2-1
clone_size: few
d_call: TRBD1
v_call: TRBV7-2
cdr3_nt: TGTGCCAGCAGCTTAGTCCCGGGACAGAGATACAATGAGCAGTTCTTC
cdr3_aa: CASSLVPGQRYNEQFF

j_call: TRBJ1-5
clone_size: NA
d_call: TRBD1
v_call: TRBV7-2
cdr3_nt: TGTGCCAGCAGCCAGGACAGGGTCAATCAGCCCCAGCATTTT
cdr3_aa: CASSQDRVNQPQHF

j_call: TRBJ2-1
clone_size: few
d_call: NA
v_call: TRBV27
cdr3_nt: TGTGCCAGCAGTTTATATGAGAGCATGGATGAGCAGTTCTTC
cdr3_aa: CASSLYESMDEQFF

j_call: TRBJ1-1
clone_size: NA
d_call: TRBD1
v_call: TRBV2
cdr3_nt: TGTGCCAGCAGTTATTACCAGGGGGCTGAAGCTTTCTTT
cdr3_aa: CASSYYQGAEAFF

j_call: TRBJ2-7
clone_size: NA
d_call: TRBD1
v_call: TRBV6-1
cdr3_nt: TGTGCCAGCAAACTAGGACAGGGACTTTCCTACGAGCAGTACTTC
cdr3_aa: CASKLGQGLSYEQYF

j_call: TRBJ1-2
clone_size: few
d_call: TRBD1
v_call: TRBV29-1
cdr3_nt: TGCAGCGTTGATCTAACGGACAGGGATAACTATGGCTACACCTTC
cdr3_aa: CSVDLTDRDNYGYTF

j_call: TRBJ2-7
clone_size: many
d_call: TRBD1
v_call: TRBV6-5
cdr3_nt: TGTGCCAGCAGTCTGCGACAGGGCGGCTACGAGCAGTACTTC
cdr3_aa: CASSLRQGGYEQYF

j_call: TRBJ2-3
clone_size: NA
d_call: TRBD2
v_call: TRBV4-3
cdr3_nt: TGCGCCAGCACCCAAGATTTGGGGACTAGCGGGGGAGGCACAGATACGCAGTATTTT
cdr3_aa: CASTQDLGTSGGGTDTQYF

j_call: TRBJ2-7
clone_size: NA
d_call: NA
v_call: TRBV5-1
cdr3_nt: TGCGCCAGCAGCTTGGCAAGCCTTTCCGGCCTCTACAATGAGCAGTACTTC
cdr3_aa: CASSLASLSGLYNEQYF

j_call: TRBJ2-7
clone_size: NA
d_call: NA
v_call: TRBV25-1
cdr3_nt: TGTGCCAGCAGTGAGGGACCGGAATACAATGAGCAGTACTTC
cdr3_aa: CASSEGPEYNEQYF

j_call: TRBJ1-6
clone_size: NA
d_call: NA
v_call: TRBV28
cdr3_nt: TGTGCCAGCAGTAAATTCTCCCCGGAGTTGAGCTCCTATAATTCACCCCTCCACTTT
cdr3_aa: CASSKFSPELSSYNSPLHF

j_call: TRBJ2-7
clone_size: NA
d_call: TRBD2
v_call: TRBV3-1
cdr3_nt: TGTGCCAGCAGCACCACTAGCGGGGTAATAAGATACGAGCAGTACTTC
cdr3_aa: CASSTTSGVIRYEQYF

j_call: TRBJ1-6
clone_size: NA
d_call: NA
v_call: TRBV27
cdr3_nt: TGTGCCAGCAGTCCATCGGGGGGGAAAAATTCACCCCTCCACTTT
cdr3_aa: CASSPSGGKNSPLHF

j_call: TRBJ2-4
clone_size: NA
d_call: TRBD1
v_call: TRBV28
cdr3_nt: TGTGCCAGCAGCCTGAGGGGGCGTACCAAAAACATTCAGTACTTC
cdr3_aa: CASSLRGRTKNIQYF

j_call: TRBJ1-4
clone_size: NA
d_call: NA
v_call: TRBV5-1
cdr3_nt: TGCGCCAGCAGCTTTGACAGGAAGAGTGAAAAACTGTTTTTT
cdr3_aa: CASSFDRKSEKLFF

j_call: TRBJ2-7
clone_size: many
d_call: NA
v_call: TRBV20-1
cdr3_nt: TGCAGTGCAAGGGGACTCTCTAAGGCCGAGCAGTACTTC
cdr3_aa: CSARGLSKAEQYF

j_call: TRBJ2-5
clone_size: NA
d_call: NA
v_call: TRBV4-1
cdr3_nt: TGCGCCAGCAGCCAAGATCCGTGGGAGACCCAGTACTTC
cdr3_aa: CASSQDPWETQYF

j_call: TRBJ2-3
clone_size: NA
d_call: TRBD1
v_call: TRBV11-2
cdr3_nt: TGTGCCAGCAGCTTAGAGCCGGGACAGATGCAGTATTTT
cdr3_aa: CASSLEPGQMQYF

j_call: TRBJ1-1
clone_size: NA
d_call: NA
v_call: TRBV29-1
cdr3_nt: TGCAGCGTTGAATTCAACACTGAAGCTTTCTTT
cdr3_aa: CSVEFNTEAFF

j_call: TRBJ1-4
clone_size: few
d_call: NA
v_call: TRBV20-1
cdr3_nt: TGCAGTGCTAGAGAGGGGTCCCGTAGCGGAAAACTGTTTTTT
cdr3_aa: CSAREGSRSGKLFF

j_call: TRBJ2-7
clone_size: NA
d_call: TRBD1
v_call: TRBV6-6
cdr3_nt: TGTGCCAGCACCCTCGGACAGGGGGAAGACTACGAGCAGTACTTC
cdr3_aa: CASTLGQGEDYEQYF

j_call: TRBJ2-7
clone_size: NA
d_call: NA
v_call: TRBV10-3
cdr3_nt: TGTGCCATCAGTTCGGGACGCAATTCCTACGAGCAGTACTTC
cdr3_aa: CAISSGRNSYEQYF

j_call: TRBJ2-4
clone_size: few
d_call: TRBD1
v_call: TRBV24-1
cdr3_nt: TGTGCCACCAGTGATACAGGGGAAGGGAACATTCAGTACTTC
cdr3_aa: CATSDTGEGNIQYF

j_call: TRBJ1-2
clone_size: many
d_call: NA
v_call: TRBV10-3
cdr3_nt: TGTGCCATCAGTAATTCTACGCGAACAGGGTTCGGCTACACCTTC
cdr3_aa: CAISNSTRTGFGYTF

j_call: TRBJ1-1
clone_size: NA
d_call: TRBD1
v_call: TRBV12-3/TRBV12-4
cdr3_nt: TGTGCCAGCACTCGGACAGGGACCACTGAAGCTTTCTTT
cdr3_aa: CASTRTGTTEAFF

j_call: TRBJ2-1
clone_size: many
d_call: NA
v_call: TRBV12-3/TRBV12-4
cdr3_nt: TGTGCCAGCAGTTTAACGGCGGGGGCCTCCTCCTACAATGAGCAGTTCTTC
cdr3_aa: CASSLTAGASSYNEQFF

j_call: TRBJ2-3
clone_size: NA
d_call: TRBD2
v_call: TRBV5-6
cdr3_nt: TGTGCCAGCAGGCCCGGGACTAGCGGGACGAGCACAGATACGCAGTATTTT
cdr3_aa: CASRPGTSGTSTDTQYF

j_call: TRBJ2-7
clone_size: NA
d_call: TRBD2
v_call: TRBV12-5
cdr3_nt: TGTGCTAGTGGTTTGGTACCCGGGACTAGCGTCGAGCAGTACTTC
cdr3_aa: CASGLVPGTSVEQYF

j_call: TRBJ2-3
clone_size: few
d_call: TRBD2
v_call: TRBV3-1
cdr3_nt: TGTGCCAGCAGCCACCGGCTAGCGGGGGGGTCAGATACGCAGTATTTT
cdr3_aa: CASSHRLAGGSDTQYF

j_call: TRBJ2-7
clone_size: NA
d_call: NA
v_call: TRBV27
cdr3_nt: TGTGCCAGCAGTCCGGCAAGCGGGACAGGCTCTTTCGAGCAGTACTTC
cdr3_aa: CASSPASGTGSFEQYF

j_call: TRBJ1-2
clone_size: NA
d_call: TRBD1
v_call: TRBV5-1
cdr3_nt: TGCGCCAGCAGCTCTAACCCAGGGACAGGAGGTTCGGGCTACACCTTC
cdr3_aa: CASSSNPGTGGSGYTF

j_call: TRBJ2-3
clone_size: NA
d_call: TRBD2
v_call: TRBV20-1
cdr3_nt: TGCAGTGCTACCTTAGCGGGGGGTGGGCAGTATTTT
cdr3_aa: CSATLAGGGQYF

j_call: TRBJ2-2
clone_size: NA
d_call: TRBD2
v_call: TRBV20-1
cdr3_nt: TGCAGTGCTAGAGCGAGCGGGGGGCCAAACACCGGGGAGCTGTTTTTT
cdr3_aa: CSARASGGPNTGELFF

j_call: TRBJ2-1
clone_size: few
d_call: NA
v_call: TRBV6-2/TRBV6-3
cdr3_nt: TGTGCCAGCTCGATGGGGTTTGCCTACAATGAGCAGTTCTTC
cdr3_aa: CASSMGFAYNEQFF

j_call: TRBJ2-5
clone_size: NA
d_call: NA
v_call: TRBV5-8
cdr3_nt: TGTGCCAGCAGCTTGGCTTTGGCCCGCGGGGAGACCCAGTACTTC
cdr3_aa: CASSLALARGETQYF

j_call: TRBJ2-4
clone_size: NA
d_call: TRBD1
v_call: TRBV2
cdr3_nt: TGTGCCAGCAGGTACCGGGACAGGGGGACGAACATTCAGTACTTC
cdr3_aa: CASRYRDRGTNIQYF

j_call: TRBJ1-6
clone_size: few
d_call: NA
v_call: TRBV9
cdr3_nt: TGTGCCAGCAGCCAGACATCCGCTACGAATTCACCCCTCCACTTT
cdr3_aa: CASSQTSATNSPLHF

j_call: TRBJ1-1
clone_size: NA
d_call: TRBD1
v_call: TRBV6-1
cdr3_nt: TGTGCCAGCATTGCGGCGCCGGGACAGGGGGGCCGGAACACTGAAGCTTTCTTT
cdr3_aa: CASIAAPGQGGRNTEAFF

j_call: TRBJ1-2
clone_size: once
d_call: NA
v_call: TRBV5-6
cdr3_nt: TGTGCCAGCAGCTTGTATCCAGGGAACTATGGCTACACCTTC
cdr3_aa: CASSLYPGNYGYTF

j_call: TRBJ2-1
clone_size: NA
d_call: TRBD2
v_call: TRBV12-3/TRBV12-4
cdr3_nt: TGTGCCAGCAGTCCTCCGCTAGCGGGGGTTAGCAATGAGCAGTTCTTC
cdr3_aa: CASSPPLAGVSNEQFF

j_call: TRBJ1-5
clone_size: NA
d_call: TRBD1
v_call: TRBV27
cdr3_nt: TGTGCCAGCAGTCCCGGACAGGGGGCGCGTAGGCAGCCCCAGCATTTT
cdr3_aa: CASSPGQGARRQPQHF

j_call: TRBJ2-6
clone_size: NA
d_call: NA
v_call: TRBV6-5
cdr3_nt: TGTGCCAGCAGACCCACAGGGATAGGGGCCAACGTCCTGACTTTC
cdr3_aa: CASRPTGIGANVLTF

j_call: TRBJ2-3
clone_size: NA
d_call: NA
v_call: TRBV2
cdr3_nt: TGTGCCAGCAGTCCCGGGATAGCCCTTACGAAGTATTTT
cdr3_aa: CASSPGIALTKYF